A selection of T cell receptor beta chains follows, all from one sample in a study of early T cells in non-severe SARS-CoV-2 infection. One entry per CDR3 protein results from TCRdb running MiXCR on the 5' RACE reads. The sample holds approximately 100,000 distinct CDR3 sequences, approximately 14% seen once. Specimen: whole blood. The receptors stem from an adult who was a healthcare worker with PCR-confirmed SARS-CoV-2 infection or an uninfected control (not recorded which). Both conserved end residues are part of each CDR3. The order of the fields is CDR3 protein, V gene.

CASSLWRTEAFF | TRBV28
CASSFQAGGTTDTQYF | TRBV28
CASSRDRESYNEQFF | TRBV27
CASSRQRKGYYGYTF | TRBV5-6
CASSGGVLYNEQFF | TRBV12-3/TRBV12-4
CASSSQGPGYTF | TRBV7-9
CASSRPSGPEAFF | TRBV12-3/TRBV12-4
CSVGITEAFF | TRBV29-1
CASSQDPAGAEQFF | TRBV4-3
CASSAVNTEAFF | TRBV11-3
CASSLEDRMNTEAFF | TRBV5-4
CASSPRLAKNTGELFF | TRBV7-6
CASSTGQGSSPLHF | TRBV7-9
CASSLPTGRGTEAFF | TRBV28
CAWAPGPTVWELFF | TRBV30
CASSRRTQITDTQYF | TRBV3-1
CASSQGSSTDTQYF | TRBV4-2
CASSFRAPGAKNIQYF | TRBV5-6
CASSPPLIYAGELFF | TRBV6-5
CASSEGTGADTQYF | TRBV6-1
CASSPIARLAVGRLYNEQFF | TRBV7-2
CASSLTADNEKLFF | TRBV7-2
CASSQGHYGYTF | TRBV14
CASSPPTSLVGANVLTF | TRBV18
CASRAGTATDTQYF | TRBV9
CASSPPRRDTQYF | TRBV28
CASSLDSATDTQYF | TRBV7-3
CSATPTGFYEQYF | TRBV20-1
CASSLRGQGATGELFF | TRBV5-1
CATSRSGQGELFF | TRBV15
CASSVDRADEQFF | TRBV6-1
CASSPRLAGYTGELFF | TRBV12-3/TRBV12-4
CASSQDRGGRWTGELFF | TRBV3-1
CSASREGMAYEQYF | TRBV20-1
CASTPGEGADTQYF | TRBV5-5
CAWSVIVGGWFF | TRBV30
CASSQGVSGELFF | TRBV4-3
CSVGSTGELFF | TRBV29-1
CSVVRPSGYGYTF | TRBV29-1
CASREGLVNTGELFF | TRBV10-2
CSATGTNMWYF | TRBV20-1